This TCR beta chain comes out of a study of control samples from healthy donors and cancer patients. TCRdb keeps only in-frame clones here, not all; method: immunoSEQ multiplex PCR. Here the sample spans about 82,000 clones, around 87% being singletons. The source of this sequence is a man in his fifties or sixties in good health. Sequencing used blood.

CDR3 DNA sequence: TGTGCCAGCAGCTTGGGGGTGGTGACTGAAGCTTTCTTT. Translation: CASSLGVVTEAFF. The rearrangement uses TRBV7-8 and TRBJ1-1; D is possibly TRBD1 (5 bases). Between the trimmed V and J ends, which lost 3 bases and 5 bases, there was a span of 10 bases. CDR3 length equals 13 residues. Germline V lookup: CDR1 SGHVS, CDR2 FQNEAQ.